A single T cell receptor beta chain is shown here with its context. Its antigen is currently not known. This sample is part of a study of monozygotic twins with inflammatory bowel disease (dated by TCRdb to between 2017 and 2020). Notes on the research overall: In total, around 28 monozygotic twin pairs made up the full study: 19 Danish pairs, all IBD-discordant, plus nine German pairs, of which four were IBD-concordant and five were IBD-discordant. The search for disease-associated traits relied mainly on comparing, within discordant pairs, IBD patients with their genetically identical healthy co-twins. Each individual had, on average, about 151 000 unique TCRalpha sequences and 181 000 unique TCRbeta sequences available for analysis.

The CDR3 holds 15 amino acids from the cysteine to the phenylalanine. No nucleotide data were recorded. For CDR1 and CDR2, the germline V gene (reference sequence) lists MNHEY and SMNVEV. The library was obtained by 5' RACE. Preparation of each TCR library used about 3,200 ng of total RNA. For each sample, cDNA was synthesized in eight separate reactions using SMARTScribe reverse transcriptase. During cDNA synthesis, template switching was used to introduce unique molecular identifiers that contained a 6-nucleotide sample barcode. TCRalpha and TCRbeta cDNA was amplified by two nested PCRs of 16 and 9 cycles, with bead purification after each PCR. Before amplification, cDNA was treated with uracil DNA-glycosylase and purified using the QIAquick PCR purification kit. In the second PCR, Illumina TruSeq-compatible adapters and sample-specific barcodes were added. TapeStation and Qubit were used to check library quality and concentration, and 5 to 6 ng of each library went into the pool. Sequencing of pooled libraries was carried out on an Illumina HiSeq2500 single-index Rapid Run using 2 x 100 bp reads and custom sequencing primers. On the study's bioinformatics: MiGEC version 1.2.6 was used for UMI-based consensus assembly, which corrected PCR and sequencing errors. MiXCR version 2.1.1 was used to carry out V(D)J alignment, clonotype assembly and CDR3 extraction. Gene usage, clonotype sharing and MAIT/NKT TCR abundance were normalised by analysing the top 1000, 10 000 and 20 000 clonotypes per sample. Diversity was computed as the inverse Simpson index with the vegan R package after downsampling to 27 000 UMIs. Paired Mann-Whitney U tests on discordant twin pairs were used, with Benjamini-Hochberg multiple-testing correction. TCRdb reprocessed the reads, reporting each CDR3 protein sequence once and no DNA. The authors' filters were not applied to this entry. The sample's table covers approximately 160,000 distinct CDR3 sequences. The top ten clonotypes cover less than 7.5% of the sample.

What the authors observed across the whole study: TCRbeta repertoire diversity, by inverse Simpson index, was decreased in IBD patients compared with their healthy co-twins. The results gave no support for a single strong signal or clonotype linked to IBD. No difference in repertoire similarity was observed between concordant and discordant twins, possibly owing to limited statistical power. Background noise and inter-individual variability may have been introduced into the repertoires by the differing immunosuppressive treatments among patients. Compared with healthy twins, IBD patients had fewer clonotypes in common with other individuals, a difference most pronounced in patients showing signs of disease activity. Distinction between different T cell subtypes could not be achieved in the analysis.

From each donor, a roughly 2.5 ml peripheral blood sample was collected into PAXgene tubes and stored at -80 degrees C. Without any T cell sorting, total RNA was extracted from whole blood using the PAXgene blood miRNA kit on an automated QIAcube. Deep TCRalpha and TCRbeta repertoire profiling with unique molecular barcoding was performed on peripheral blood of monozygotic twin pairs concordant or discordant for inflammatory bowel disease. Smoking habits were recorded for all twin pairs, with individuals classified as current, former or never smokers. This TCR came from a human donor with ulcerative colitis or Crohn's disease, or a healthy co-twin of an affected twin (not recorded which). The chain couples TRBV27 to TRBJ2-3; TCRdb's D gene call, TRBD2, goes unchecked for lack of DNA. The sample consisted of blood. For the CDR3, the sequence is CASSLLRGGPDTQYF.